This T cell receptor (beta chain) was retrieved from a study of T cell responses to AZD1222 COVID-19 vaccine. Overall study results and limits: Among those given AZD1222, only five or six were seropositive at baseline. Researchers report vaccine-associated CD4 TCRs spanning spike, with dominance at 160-218 and 743-854. The donor cohort was predominantly white British with a female majority, and clonal diversity may have been underestimated. Rises in breadth and depth of Spike-specific TCRs came after two AZD1222 doses.

The repertoire was sequenced with immunoSEQ multiplex PCR; TCRdb's copy has only in-frame clones and lacks some. The table lists around 140,000 clones, around 91% of them singletons. V was trimmed by 6 bases and J by 0 bases, leaving 14 bases between them. The CDR3 has 15 residues. The germline gives CDR1 SGHTA, CDR2 FQGTGA. A single count supports this clone. Its antigen remains unknown. Source: peripheral blood, taken on day 0 of AZD1222 vaccination. This receptor was taken from an adult in good health. This chain joins TRBV7-3 and TRBJ1-1, with D possibly TRBD1 on 5 matching bases. The CDR3 protein is CASSLLLGVNTEAFF. The CDR3 DNA reads TGTGCCAGCAGTCTACTCCTGGGGGTGAACACTGAAGCTTTCTTT.